Sequencing of this T cell receptor beta chain was carried out in a study of cytomegalovirus exposure and HLA in healthy donors. Notes on the study in general: The authors later found HLA-associated TCR beta chains more clonally expanded than equally common others.

It was with 60 Vbeta and 13 Jbeta primers that the PCR ran. The method was immunoSEQ multiplex PCR; TCRdb's version includes in-frame clones alone and lacks a portion of them. The sample has fewer than 80,000 clones, roughly 74% seen once. V was pared by 1 base and J by 7 bases, with 10 bases between. The V gene's germline CDR1 is MNHNS and CDR2 SASEGT. CDR3 length equals 14 residues. Worth noting for this clone: The antigen remains unidentified. This CDR3 is also generated by other DNA sequences in the sample.

V is TRBV6-1 and J is TRBJ1-4; no clear D. The sequence was obtained from a woman aged 40 to 55 in good health and CMV-seropositive. The sample was PBMCs. In DNA, the CDR3 is TGTGCCAGCAGTGAAGGAACCTCCAGTGAAAAACTGTTTTTT. The encoded protein is CASSEGTSSEKLFF.